This TCR beta chain was sequenced for a study of T cells in localized non-small cell lung cancer. This CDR3 has 16 residues. The germline gives CDR1 MNHEY, CDR2 SMNVEV (reference sequence). Trimming pared 2 bases from V and 1 base from J, leaving 14 bases between. Assay: immunoSEQ multiplex PCR; the TCRdb copy retains only in-frame clones and omits some. The repertoire consists of tens of thousands of clones, with approximately 82% occurring once and the leading ten covering 15% to 20%. Overall study findings and caveats: The appearance of a median about 60 of the top 100 tumor clones was seen in adjacent lung. Greater blood T cell density accompanied longer overall survival. The highest T cell clonality was in uninvolved adjacent lung, above tumor.

As regards this clone: The antigen is undetermined.

The sequenced sample was peripheral blood, obtained before any cancer treatment. The gene calls are TRBV27 and TRBJ2-5, with a weak D call TRBD2 (5 bases). This receptor was taken from a female donor over 55 with stage II squamous cell lung carcinoma. In nucleotides, the CDR3 is TGTGCCAGCAGTTTACGTGTCGGGGTTCGCCAAGAGACCCAGTACTTC. Translating gives CASSLRVGVRQETQYF.